One and the same sample provided the 25 T cell receptor beta chains below, sequenced in a study of T-cell reconstitution after alpha-beta-depleted transplantation in children. Preparation of the TCRbeta library used unique molecular identifiers. TCRdb fed the PCR reads into MiXCR, producing one record per CDR3 protein. Of approximately 27,000 distinct CDR3 sequences listed, 18% are singletons. The material sequenced was PBMCs, mostly from graft donor cells, taken 60 days after TCRalphabeta/CD19-depleted stem cell transplant. The receptor set was obtained from a male patient between 2 and 10 years old who had a stem cell transplant for acute lymphoblastic leukemia, so the T cells may come from the graft donor.

Ten or more counts support this clonotype. V usage is TRBV7-2 and J usage is TRBJ2-7; D may be TRBD1 or TRBD2 (5 bases each). The CDR3 has 14 residues. Trimming took off 1 base at V and 0 bases at J, with 7 bases between the two ends. Germline CDR1 is SGHTA and CDR2 is FQGNSA. This chain's CDR3 is CASSLGGTSYEQYF. As DNA, the CDR3 is TGTGCCAGCAGCTTAGGAGGGACCTCCTACGAGCAGTACTTC.

This clonotype has ten or more counts. This sequence joins TRBV3-1 and TRBJ2-2; the D is unclear. The length of the CDR3 is 11 residues. V lost 7 bases and J lost 2, with 2 bases in between. Germline V gene lookup returns CDR1 LGHDT and CDR2 YNNKEL (reference sequence). The DNA of the CDR3 is TGTGCCAGCACCAACACCGGGGAGCTGTTTTTT. Translated: CASTNTGELFF.

At least ten counts were recorded for this clonotype. V usage is TRBV5-1 and J usage is TRBJ1-1; D not certain. CDR3 size: 14 residues. Germline values: CDR1 SGHRS, CDR2 YFSETQ. The germline V and J ends were trimmed by 0 bases and 4 bases, with 10 bases remaining between them. CDR3 bases: TGCGCCAGCAGCTTGGCCCTGGAGGGCACTGAAGCTTTCTTT. Protein sequence: CASSLALEGTEAFF.

The table lists this clonotype with a few counts. The V call is TRBV4-3, the J call TRBJ2-1; D is undetermined. Looked up from germline, CDR1 is LGHNA and CDR2 is YSLEER. The length of the CDR3 is 14 residues. The ends were cut back, 0 bases at V and 7 bases at J, with 10 bases in the middle. The DNA of the CDR3 is TGCGCCAGCAGCCAAGATCTAAGGGCAAATGAGCAGTTCTTC. It specifies CASSQDLRANEQFF.

The J gene is TRBJ2-7, the V gene TRBV7-9, with 7 bases aligning to TRBD1. The CDR3 has 16 amino acids. The V gene end was trimmed by 5 bases and the J gene end by 4 bases; junction bases not matched to a gene: 14. CDR1 SEHNR and CDR2 FQNEAQ come from the germline V gene (reference sequence). CDR3 residues: CASSPGPGTALYEQYF. In nucleotides, the CDR3 is TGTGCCAGCAGCCCAGGACCCGGGACAGCTCTTTACGAGCAGTACTTC.

This clonotype showed up many times. The chain joins TRBV5-4 to TRBJ2-3, with D hard to call. CDR1 and CDR2 (germline): SGHNT, YYREEE (reference sequence). V was pared by 0 bases and J by 4 bases, with 12 bases between. This CDR3 region has 15 residues. This chain's CDR3 is CASSLGALGSDTQYF. The CDR3 nucleotides are TGTGCCAGCAGCTTGGGAGCCTTGGGGTCAGATACGCAGTATTTT.

This clonotype was counted ten times or more. J is TRBJ2-5 and V is TRBV5-1; 11 nucleotides line up with TRBD2. The CDR3 is 15 amino acids. The V segment lost 4 bases and the J segment 2 bases; nucleotides outside the gene matches: 4. Germline V CDR1 and CDR2: SGHRS, YFSETQ. This chain's CDR3 is CASSPGTSGQETQYF. CDR3 DNA sequence: TGCGCCAGCAGCCCGGGGACTAGCGGTCAAGAGACCCAGTACTTC.

This clonotype occurred a few times. This chain links TRBV20-1 with TRBJ1-5; TRBD1 matches at 12 bases. The V and J ends lost 6 bases and 3 bases, in that order; junction bases with no gene match: 9. This CDR3 contains 16 residues. Germline V gene data show CDR1 as DFQATT and CDR2 as SNEGSKA (reference sequence). This CDR3 is CSAKGQGARVNQPQHF. CDR3 DNA sequence: TGCAGTGCCAAGGGACAGGGGGCGAGGGTCAATCAGCCCCAGCATTTT.

V gene TRBV10-3 combines with J gene TRBJ2-7; D remains unclear. CDR1 is ENHRY and CDR2 is SYGVKD in the germline V gene. Deletions cut 11 bases from V and 3 bases from J, with 26 bases between. The CDR3 has 16 residues. DNA of the CDR3: TGTGCCCCACATGTCCCGAGCAGGTCCCTTGACTACGAGCAGTACTTC. Its protein product is CAPHVPSRSLDYEQYF.

This clonotype was observed a few times. The genes are TRBV15 and TRBJ2-5; 8 nucleotides agree with TRBD2. The CDR3 loop spans 17 amino acids. With 1 base clipped from V and 1 base from J, the junction kept 8 bases outside the gene matches. CDR1 LNHNV and CDR2 YYDKDF come from the germline V gene (reference sequence). The chain's CDR3 is CATSRGNTGGSQETQYF. CDR3 DNA sequence: TGTGCCACCAGCAGAGGGAATACGGGGGGGTCCCAAGAGACCCAGTACTTC.

The gene calls are TRBV6-4 and TRBJ2-1; tentatively, D is TRBD2 (5 bases). CDR3 size: 16 residues. V was trimmed by 6 bases and J by 0 bases, leaving 15 bases between them. CDR1 and CDR2 from the germline V gene are MRHNA and SNTAGT. The CDR3 nucleotides are TGTGCCAGCAGCCCGGGGAACCCCCACTCCTACAATGAGCAGTTCTTC. Translation gives CASSPGNPHSYNEQFF.

Comment on this clonotype: Given a much more abundant clone one base away, this may be a read error. The gene calls are TRBV5-1 and TRBJ2-3; TRBD2 matches 8 bases. Germline V lookup: CDR1 SGHRS, CDR2 YFSETQ. This CDR3 comprises 15 residues. The CDR3 nucleotides are TGCGCCAGCAGCTTGAACGGGAGGGCCACAGATACGCGGTATTTT. Amino acids: CASSLNGRATDTRYF.

This clonotype was observed many times. The chain employs TRBV5-1 and TRBJ2-3; TRBD1 matches 7 bases. The length of the CDR3 is 14 residues. V shed 4 bases and J 2 bases; nucleotides not matched to a gene: 4. In germline, CDR1 is SGHRS, CDR2 YFSETQ. CDR3 protein: CASSQGQHTDTQYF. CDR3 DNA sequence: TGCGCCAGCAGCCAGGGACAGCACACAGATACGCAGTATTTT.

The V gene is TRBV9, the J gene TRBJ2-7; TRBD1 aligns across 7 bases. The CDR3 sequence is 13 residues long. Germline CDR1 is SGDLS and CDR2 is YYNGEE. The ends lost 4 bases at V and 3 bases at J; junction bases unmatched: 4. This CDR3 is CASSPGQNYEQYF. DNA for the CDR3: TGTGCCAGCAGCCCGGGACAGAACTACGAGCAGTACTTC.

This clonotype has at least ten counts. The J gene is TRBJ2-5, the V gene TRBV7-9; D gene unclear. This CDR3 contains 15 residues. Trimming shortened V by 2 bases and J by 2 bases, and 12 bases separated the two germline ends. The germline CDR1 and CDR2 sequences are SEHNR and FQNEAQ (reference sequence). CDR3 sequence (DNA): TGTGCCAGCAGCTTACTGGGTGGGCGACAAGAGACCCAGTACTTC. It encodes CASSLLGGRQETQYF. Combining the CDR3 with reference TRBV7-9 and TRBJ2-5 gives the whole variable domain DTGVSQNPRHKITKRGQNVTFRCDPISEHNRLYWYRQTLGQGPEFLTYFQNEAQLEKSRLLSDRFSAERPKGSFSTLEIQRTEQGDSAMYLCASSLLGGRQETQYFGPGTRLLVL.

This clonotype was seen ten or more times. The chain recombines TRBV12-3 or TRBV12-4 with TRBJ1-3; 7 bases are a match to TRBD1. The CDR3 spans 13 residues. Trimming took 7 bases from V and 6 from J; bases not matched to a gene: 6. The CDR3 loop reads CASTRDSQNTIYF. The DNA for the CDR3 is TGTGCCAGCACCCGGGACAGCCAAAACACCATATATTTT.

This clonotype was picked up many times. The V call is TRBV9, the J call TRBJ2-7; 7 bases align to TRBD1. Germline loops: CDR1 SGDLS, CDR2 YYNGEE. CDR3 size: 14 residues. J lost 1 base, V lost 0 bases, and 1 base had no gene match. As DNA, the CDR3 is TGTGCCAGCAGCGTAGACAGGGGATCCTACGAGCAGTACTTC. It translates to CASSVDRGSYEQYF.

V is TRBV20-1 and J is TRBJ2-7, with a possible D match to TRBD2 (6 bases). The germline V gene has CDR1 DFQATT and CDR2 SNEGSKA (reference sequence). This CDR3 region has 13 residues. Trimming stripped 3 bases from V and 3 bases from J, with 12 bases between. The CDR3 DNA sequence: TGCAGTGCTAGTGCGCGGGGCCGCTACGAGCAGTACTTC. Amino acid sequence: CSASARGRYEQYF.

This chain uses TRBV7-6 with TRBJ1-1, with D possibly being TRBD1 (5 bases). V lost 2 bases and J 1 base, leaving 11 bases between the germline ends. Per the germline V gene, CDR1 is SGHVS and CDR2 is FNYEAQ. The CDR3 loop spans 15 amino acids. CDR3 region: CASSLRGGTNTEAFF. The CDR3 DNA follows: TGTGCCAGCAGCTTACGCGGGGGTACGAACACTGAAGCTTTCTTT.

The chain recombines TRBV4-2 with TRBJ2-1; D is unresolved. The germline gives CDR1 LGHNA, CDR2 YNFKEQ. The CDR3 contains 17 residues. Trimming stripped 0 bases from V and 4 bases from J, with 16 bases between. In DNA form, the CDR3 reads TGTGCCAGCAGCCAAGATCGTATTCAGGAACCTTACAATGAGCAGTTCTTC. This codes for CASSQDRIQEPYNEQFF.

The table lists this clonotype with a few counts. The genes are TRBV9 and TRBJ2-7, with 13 bases fitting TRBD2. The CDR3 sequence is 16 residues long. Germline CDR1 reads SGDLS; CDR2 reads YYNGEE. V lost 4 bases and J lost 4; bases outside the gene matches: 8. This CDR3 is CASSPRLAGGIYEQYF. The CDR3 DNA sequence: TGTGCCAGCAGCCCCAGACTAGCGGGGGGCATATACGAGCAGTACTTC.

This clonotype was recorded a few times. CDR3 region: CASSLFRTSYWDEQFF. DNA of the CDR3: TGTGCCAGCAGTTTATTTAGGACGTCGTATTGGGATGAGCAGTTCTTC. J is TRBJ2-1 and V is TRBV12-3 or TRBV12-4; D is unresolved. The CDR3 runs 16 residues. Trimming stripped 2 bases from V and 8 bases from J, with 19 bases between.

This clonotype has a count of ten or more. The V gene is TRBV12-3 or TRBV12-4, the J gene TRBJ1-2; 8 bases match TRBD1. This CDR3 has 13 residues. Trimming took 4 bases from V and 8 from J; bases not matched to a gene: 6. The CDR3 DNA reads as TGTGCCAGCAGTTCATTTGACAGGGGCGGCTACACCTTC. Amino acids: CASSSFDRGGYTF.

By share of the sample, this clonotype is medium-sized (0.01 to 0.1%). The chain couples TRBV7-2 to TRBJ2-5; D might be TRBD2 (6 bases). This CDR3 has 14 amino acids. In germline, CDR1 is SGHTA, CDR2 FQGNSA. The V gene lost 2 bases and the J gene lost 5 bases, with 12 bases spanning the gap. The DNA of the CDR3 is TGTGCCAGCAGCTTAAATCTAGCGTGGGAGACCCAGTACTTC. Translated, it gives CASSLNLAWETQYF. Complete variable domain (other parts from reference TRBV7-2 and TRBJ2-5): GAGVSQSPSNKVTEKGKDVELRCDPISGHTALYWYRQSLGQGLEFLIYFQGNSAPDKSGLPSDRFSAERTGGSVSTLTIQRTQQEDSAVYLCASSLNLAWETQYFGPGTRLLVL.

This clonotype was seen at least ten times. The chain combines TRBV5-1 with TRBJ2-1, with D perhaps assigned TRBD1 or TRBD2 (5 bases each). This CDR3 region has 15 residues. Trimming took off 5 bases at V and 1 base at J, with 13 bases between the two ends. Germline V lookup: CDR1 SGHRS, CDR2 YFSETQ. CDR3: CASSSGTVSYNEQFF. DNA of the CDR3: TGCGCCAGCAGTTCTGGGACCGTATCCTACAATGAGCAGTTCTTC.